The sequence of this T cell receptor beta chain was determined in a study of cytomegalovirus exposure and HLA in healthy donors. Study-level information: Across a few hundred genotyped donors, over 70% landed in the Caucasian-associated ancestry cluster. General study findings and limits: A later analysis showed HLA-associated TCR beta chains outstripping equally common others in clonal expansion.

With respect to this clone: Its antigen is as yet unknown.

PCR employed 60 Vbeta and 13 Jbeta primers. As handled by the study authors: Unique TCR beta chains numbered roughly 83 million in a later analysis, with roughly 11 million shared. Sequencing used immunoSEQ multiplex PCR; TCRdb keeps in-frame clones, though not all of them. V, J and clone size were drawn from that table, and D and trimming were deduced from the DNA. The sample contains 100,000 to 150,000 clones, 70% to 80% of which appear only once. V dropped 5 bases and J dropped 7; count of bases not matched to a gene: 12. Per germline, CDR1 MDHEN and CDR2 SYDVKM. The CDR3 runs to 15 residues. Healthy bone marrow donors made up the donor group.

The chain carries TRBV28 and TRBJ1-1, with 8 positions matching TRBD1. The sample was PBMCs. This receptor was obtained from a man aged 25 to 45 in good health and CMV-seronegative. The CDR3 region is CASSPTGTGLGEAFF. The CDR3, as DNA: TGTGCCAGCAGTCCTACCGGGACAGGTTTAGGTGAAGCTTTCTTT. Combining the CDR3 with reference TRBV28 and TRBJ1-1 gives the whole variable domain DVKVTQSSRYLVKRTGEKVFLECVQDMDHENMFWYRQDPGLGLRLIYFSYDVKMKEKGDIPEGYSVSREKKERFSLILESASTNQTSMYLCASSPTGTGLGEAFFGQGTRLTVV.